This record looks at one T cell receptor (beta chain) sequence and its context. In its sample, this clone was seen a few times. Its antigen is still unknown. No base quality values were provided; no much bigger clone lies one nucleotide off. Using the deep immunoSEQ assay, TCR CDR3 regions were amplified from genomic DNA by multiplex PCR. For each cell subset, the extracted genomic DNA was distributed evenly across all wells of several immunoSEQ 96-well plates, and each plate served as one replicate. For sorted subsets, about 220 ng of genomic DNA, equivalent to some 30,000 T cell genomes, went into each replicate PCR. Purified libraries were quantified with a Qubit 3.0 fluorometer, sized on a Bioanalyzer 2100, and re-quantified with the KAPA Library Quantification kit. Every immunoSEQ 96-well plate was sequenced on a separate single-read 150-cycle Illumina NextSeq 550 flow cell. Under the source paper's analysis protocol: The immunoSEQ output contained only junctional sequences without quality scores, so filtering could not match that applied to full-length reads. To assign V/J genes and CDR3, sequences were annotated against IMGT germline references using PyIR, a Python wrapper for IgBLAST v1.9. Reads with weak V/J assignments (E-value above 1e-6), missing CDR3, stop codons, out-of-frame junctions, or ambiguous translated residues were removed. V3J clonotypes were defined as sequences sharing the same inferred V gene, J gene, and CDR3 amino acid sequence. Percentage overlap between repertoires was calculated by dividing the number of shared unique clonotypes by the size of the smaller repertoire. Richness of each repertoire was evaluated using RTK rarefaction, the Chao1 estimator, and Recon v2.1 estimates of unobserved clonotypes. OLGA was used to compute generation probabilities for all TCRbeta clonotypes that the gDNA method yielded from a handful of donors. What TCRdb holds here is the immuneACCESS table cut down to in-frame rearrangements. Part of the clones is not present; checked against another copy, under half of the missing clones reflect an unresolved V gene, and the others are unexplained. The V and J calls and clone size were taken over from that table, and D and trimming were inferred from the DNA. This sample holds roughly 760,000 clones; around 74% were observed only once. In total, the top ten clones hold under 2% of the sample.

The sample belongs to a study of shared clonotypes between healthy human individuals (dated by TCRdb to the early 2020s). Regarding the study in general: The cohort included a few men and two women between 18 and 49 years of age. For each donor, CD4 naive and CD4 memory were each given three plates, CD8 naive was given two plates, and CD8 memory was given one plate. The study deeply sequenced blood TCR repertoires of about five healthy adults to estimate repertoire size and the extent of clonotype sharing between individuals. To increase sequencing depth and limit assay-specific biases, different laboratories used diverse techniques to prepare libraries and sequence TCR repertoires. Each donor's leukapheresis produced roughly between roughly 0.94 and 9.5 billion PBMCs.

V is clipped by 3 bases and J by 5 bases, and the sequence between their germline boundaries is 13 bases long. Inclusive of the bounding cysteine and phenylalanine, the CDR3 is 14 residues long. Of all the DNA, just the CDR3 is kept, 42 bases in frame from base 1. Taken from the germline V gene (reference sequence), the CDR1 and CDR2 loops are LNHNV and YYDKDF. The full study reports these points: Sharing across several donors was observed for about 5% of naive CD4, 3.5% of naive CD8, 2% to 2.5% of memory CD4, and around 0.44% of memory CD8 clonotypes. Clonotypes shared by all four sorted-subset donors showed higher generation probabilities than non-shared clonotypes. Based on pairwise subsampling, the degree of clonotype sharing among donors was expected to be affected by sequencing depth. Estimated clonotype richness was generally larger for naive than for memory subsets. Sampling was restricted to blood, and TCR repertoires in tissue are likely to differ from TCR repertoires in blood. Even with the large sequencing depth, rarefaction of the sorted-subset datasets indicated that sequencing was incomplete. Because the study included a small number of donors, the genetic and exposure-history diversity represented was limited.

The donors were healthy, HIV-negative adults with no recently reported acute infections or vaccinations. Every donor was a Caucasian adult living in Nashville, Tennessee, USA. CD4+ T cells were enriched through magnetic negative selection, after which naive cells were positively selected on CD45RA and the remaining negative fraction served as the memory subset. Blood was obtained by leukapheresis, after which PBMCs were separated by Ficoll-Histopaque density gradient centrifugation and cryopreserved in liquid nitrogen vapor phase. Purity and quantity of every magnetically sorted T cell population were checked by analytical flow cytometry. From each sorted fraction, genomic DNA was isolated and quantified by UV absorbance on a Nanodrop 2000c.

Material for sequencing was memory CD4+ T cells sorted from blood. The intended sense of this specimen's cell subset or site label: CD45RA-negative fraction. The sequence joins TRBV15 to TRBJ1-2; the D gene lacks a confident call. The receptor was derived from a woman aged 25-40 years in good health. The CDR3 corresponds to CATSSQRSSYGYTF. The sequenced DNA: TGTGCCACCAGCAGCCAGAGGAGTTCTTATGGCTACACCTTC. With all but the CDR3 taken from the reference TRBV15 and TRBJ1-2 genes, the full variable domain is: DAMVIQNPRYQVTQFGKPVTLSCSQTLNHNVMYWYQQKSSQAPKLLFHYYDKDFNNEADTPDNFQSRRPNTSFCFLDIRSPGLGDTAMYLCATSSQRSSYGYTFGSGTRLTVV.